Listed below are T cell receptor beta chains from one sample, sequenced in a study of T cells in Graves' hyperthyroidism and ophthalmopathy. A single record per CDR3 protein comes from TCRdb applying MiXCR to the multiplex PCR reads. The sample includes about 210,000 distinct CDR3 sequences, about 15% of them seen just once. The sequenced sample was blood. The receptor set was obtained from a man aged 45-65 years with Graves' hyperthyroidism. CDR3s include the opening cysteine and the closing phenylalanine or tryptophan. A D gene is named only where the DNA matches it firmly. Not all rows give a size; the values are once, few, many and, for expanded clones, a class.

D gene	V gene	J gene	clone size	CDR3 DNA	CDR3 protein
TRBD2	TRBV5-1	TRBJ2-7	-	TGTGCCAGCAGCCTGAGGGGGGCTGTGGCGGGAGGCCGCCCCTACGAGCAGTACTTC	CASSLRGAVAGGRPYEQYF
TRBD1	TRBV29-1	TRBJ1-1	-	TGCAGCGTTGAAGGGTGGGGACAGGCGGTAGGAAACGCTTTCTTT	CSVEGWGQAVGNAFF
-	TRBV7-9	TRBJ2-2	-	TGTGCCAGCAGCCCCAGGACAGCGCTTACTAACACCGGGGAGCTGTTTTTT	CASSPRTALTNTGELFF
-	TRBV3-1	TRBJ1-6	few	TGTGCCAGCAGCAAGAGAAATTCACCCCTCCACTTT	CASSKRNSPLHF
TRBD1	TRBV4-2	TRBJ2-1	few	TGTGCCAGCAGCCGTACCGGGACAGGGGGCAATGAGCAGTTCTTC	CASSRTGTGGNEQFF
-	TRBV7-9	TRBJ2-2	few	TGTGCCAGCAGCTTTCCTAGGGTGAACACCGGGGAGCTGTTTTTT	CASSFPRVNTGELFF
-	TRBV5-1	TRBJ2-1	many	TGCGCCAGCAGCTTGGAAGGGGACTCCTACAATGAGCAGTTCTTC	CASSLEGDSYNEQFF
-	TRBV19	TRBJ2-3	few	TGTGCCAGTAGTATCTGGGAGGGCACAGATACGCAGTATTTT	CASSIWEGTDTQYF
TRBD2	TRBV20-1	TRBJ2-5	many	TGCAGTGCTAGAGATCACCGGGAGGAAGAGACCCAGTACTTC	CSARDHREEETQYF
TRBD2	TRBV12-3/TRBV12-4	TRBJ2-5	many	TGTGCCAGCAGTTACAACCTAGCGGGAGGGGGAGAGACCCAGTACTTC	CASSYNLAGGGETQYF